A single sample gave rise to the 24 T cell receptor beta chains below, sequenced in a study of T-cell reconstitution after alpha-beta-depleted transplantation in children. For TCRbeta, the library was prepared with unique molecular identifiers. Each CDR3 protein gets one entry after TCRdb re-called the PCR reads with MiXCR. The repertoire holds 250,000 to 400,000 distinct CDR3 sequences, more than 20% seen once, with approximately 9.9% in the top ten. The material sequenced was PBMCs, mostly from graft donor cells, taken 180 days after TCRalphabeta/CD19-depleted stem cell transplant. These receptors all come from a male patient younger than 18 who had a stem cell transplant for acute lymphoblastic leukemia, so the T cells may come from the graft donor.

The genes are TRBV20-1 and TRBJ2-7; possible D gene TRBD2, 6 bases. CDR3 size: 13 residues. Deletions cut 2 bases from V and 3 bases from J, with 11 bases between. The germline V gene encodes CDR1 DFQATT and CDR2 SNEGSKA (reference sequence). The CDR3 here is CSARSGSNYEQYF. The CDR3, as DNA: TGCAGTGCTAGAAGCGGGTCGAACTACGAGCAGTACTTC.

A few counts support this clonotype. CDR3 region: CSARDGRGRDTQYF. The CDR3 coding sequence is TGCAGTGCTAGAGATGGCAGGGGGCGGGATACGCAGTATTTT. The chain recombines TRBV20-1 with TRBJ2-3; 8 bases fit TRBD1. J lost 6 bases, V lost 0 bases, and 5 bases had no gene match. The germline V gene encodes CDR1 DFQATT and CDR2 SNEGSKA (reference sequence). The CDR3 is 14 residues long.

The CDR3 coding sequence is TGTGCCACCAGCAGAGTCCCCCTACTAGCCCCTGAGCAGTTCTTC. The encoded protein is CATSRVPLLAPEQFF. This chain uses TRBV15 with TRBJ2-1, with D possibly being TRBD2 (6 bases). Trimming took 1 base from V and 9 from J, leaving 16 bases between them. The CDR3 covers 15 residues. Germline V lookup: CDR1 LNHNV, CDR2 YYDKDF (reference sequence).

J is TRBJ1-1 and V is TRBV20-1; unclear D gene. The CDR3 covers 13 residues. The germline V gene has CDR1 DFQATT and CDR2 SNEGSKA (reference sequence). V was pared by 6 bases and J by 0 bases, with 11 bases between. DNA for the CDR3: TGCAGTGCGAGTAGGAGAGTGAACACTGAAGCTTTCTTT. The encoded protein is CSASRRVNTEAFF.

This clonotype was counted between two and nine times. The chain recombines TRBV5-1 with TRBJ2-1; 10 bases agree with TRBD2. The V and J ends lost 0 bases and 7 bases, in that order; junction bases with no gene match: 7. CDR1 and CDR2 (germline): SGHRS, YFSETQ. There are 16 residues in the CDR3. CDR3 DNA sequence: TGCGCCAGCAGCTTGGGGGGACTAGCGAGGTGGAATGAGCAGTTCTTC. This encodes CASSLGGLARWNEQFF.

J is TRBJ1-1 and V is TRBV9, with a tentative D call TRBD1 (5 bases). Germline V gene lookup returns CDR1 SGDLS and CDR2 YYNGEE. V lost 2 bases, J lost 5 bases, and 10 bases lay in between. The length of the CDR3 is 13 residues. In nucleotides, the CDR3 is TGTGCCAGCAGCGTGGGAGGGGAGACTGAAGCTTTCTTT. As protein: CASSVGGETEAFF.

This clonotype has only a few counts. The CDR3 loop is CATSRDFAAELYNEQFF. The CDR3 DNA is TGTGCCACCAGCAGAGATTTTGCAGCGGAACTTTACAATGAGCAGTTCTTC. This chain connects TRBV15 to TRBJ2-1; D perhaps matches TRBD2 (5 bases). V lost 0 bases and J 4 bases, leaving 16 bases between the germline ends. CDR1 and CDR2 (germline): LNHNV, YYDKDF (reference sequence). The length of the CDR3 is 17 residues.

This clonotype is labeled medium-sized (0.01 to 0.1%). The chain links TRBV7-2 to TRBJ2-1; D uncertain. V lost 0 bases and J 9 bases, leaving 6 bases between the germline ends. The CDR3 contains 12 residues. CDR1 SGHTA and CDR2 FQGNSA come from the germline V gene. The CDR3 is CASSLARFEQFF. DNA for the CDR3: TGTGCCAGCAGCTTAGCTAGGTTTGAGCAGTTCTTC.

This clonotype was seen more than once but under ten times. The chain links TRBV10-3 to TRBJ2-1; 8 nucleotides match TRBD2. CDR3 length: 17 residues. CDR1 is ENHRY, CDR2 SYGVKD, per germline. V shed 0 bases, J shed 5 bases, and the junction held 9 bases outside the gene matches. The CDR3 region is CAISESLSGRANNEQFF. CDR3 bases: TGTGCCATCAGTGAGTCGTTGAGCGGGAGAGCCAACAATGAGCAGTTCTTC.

This clonotype was counted a few times. The J gene is TRBJ1-2, the V gene TRBV5-1, with D unresolved. Trimming shortened V by 0 bases and J by 3 bases, and 3 bases separated the two germline ends. CDR3 length: 12 amino acids. Germline V gene sequence: CDR1 SGHRS, CDR2 YFSETQ. The CDR3 loop reads CASSLADYGYTF. CDR3 coding DNA: TGCGCCAGCAGCTTGGCAGACTATGGCTACACCTTC.

J is TRBJ1-5 and V is TRBV7-8; 9 bases align to TRBD1. The germline CDR1 and CDR2 sequences are SGHVS and FQNEAQ. This CDR3 spans 19 amino acids. The J segment lost 4 bases and the V segment lost 5 bases, leaving 18 bases of the junction unmatched. CDR3 in amino acids: CASSQISPFGTGWNQPQHF. The DNA for the CDR3 is TGTGCCAGCAGCCAAATAAGCCCCTTCGGGACAGGGTGGAATCAGCCCCAGCATTTT.

The rearrangement links TRBV15 to TRBJ1-2; D unresolved. The V end lost 0 bases, the J end lost 4 bases, and 6 bases lay between the germline ends. The germline V gene encodes CDR1 LNHNV and CDR2 YYDKDF (reference sequence). This CDR3 is 13 amino acids long. In DNA, the CDR3 is TGTGCCACCAGCAGAGATCGGAGCTATGGCTACACCTTC. Translated: CATSRDRSYGYTF.

The rearrangement links TRBV7-9 to TRBJ2-5; either TRBD1 or TRBD2 may fit D (5 bases each). The CDR3 is 15 residues long. From germline, CDR1 is SEHNR and CDR2 FQNEAQ (reference sequence). Trimming stripped 1 base from V and 2 bases from J, with 11 bases between. The CDR3 region is CASSLGGSPQETQYF. The CDR3 nucleotides read TGTGCCAGCAGCTTAGGGGGGTCTCCGCAAGAGACCCAGTACTTC.

The V and J genes are TRBV5-1 and TRBJ1-5; TRBD1 is a possible D gene (5 bases). There are 16 residues in the CDR3. CDR1 and CDR2 (germline): SGHRS, YFSETQ. V lost 0 bases and J 0 bases, leaving 10 bases between the germline ends. Written as DNA, the CDR3 is TGCGCCAGCAGCTTGGATGGACACCCTAGCAATCAGCCCCAGCATTTT. It codes for CASSLDGHPSNQPQHF.

The V and J genes are TRBV18 and TRBJ2-1, with D maybe TRBD2 (5 bases). This CDR3 has 16 residues. The V and J ends lost 0 bases and 5 bases respectively, with 14 bases between them. Germline lookup yields CDR1 KGHSH and CDR2 LQKENI. The CDR3 loop is CASSPPGLRRDNEQFF. The CDR3 DNA reads TGTGCCAGCTCACCACCGGGCCTGCGGCGGGACAATGAGCAGTTCTTC.

This clonotype was observed many times. CDR3 protein: CASSLRSGSYEQYF. The CDR3 bases are TGCGCCAGCAGCTTACGGAGCGGATCCTACGAGCAGTACTTC. The chain is built from TRBV5-1 and TRBJ2-7; a weak D match, TRBD2 (5 bases). The CDR3 covers 14 residues. Germline lookup yields CDR1 SGHRS and CDR2 YFSETQ. V was shortened by 2 bases and J by 1 base, with 10 bases between the two germline ends. Filled out from reference TRBV5-1 and TRBJ2-7, the complete variable domain reads KAGVTQTPRYLIKTRGQQVTLSCSPISGHRSVSWYQQTPGQGLQFLFEYFSETQRNKGNFPGRFSGRQFSNSRSEMNVSTLELGDSALYLCASSLRSGSYEQYFGPGTRLTVT.

V and J are TRBV7-2 and TRBJ1-5; no reliable D call. Germline-derived CDR1 and CDR2 are SGHTA and FQGNSA. This CDR3 comprises 14 residues. V lost 2 bases, J lost 3 bases, and 8 bases lay in between. The CDR3 sequence is CASSLRSHNQPQHF. The CDR3 DNA reads TGTGCCAGCAGCTTACGGTCACACAATCAGCCCCAGCATTTT.

At least ten counts were recorded for this clonotype. The chain recombines TRBV7-8 with TRBJ2-7; D is possibly TRBD2 (7 bases). This CDR3 comprises 16 residues. Germline CDR1 is SGHVS and CDR2 is FQNEAQ. V lost 2 bases and J lost 1, with 15 bases in between. The CDR3 nucleotides read TGTGCCAGCAGCTTAAGGGGGGGGGTCTCATCCTACGAGCAGTACTTC. Translation gives CASSLRGGVSSYEQYF. Full variable domain (rest looked up from reference TRBV7-8 and TRBJ2-7): GAGVSQSPRYKVAKRGQDVALRCDPISGHVSLFWYQQALGQGPEFLTYFQNEAQLDKSGLPSDRFFAERPEGSVSTLKIQRTQQEDSAVYLCASSLRGGVSSYEQYFGPGTRLTVT.

Only a few counts were recorded for this clonotype. The genes are TRBV7-6 and TRBJ2-7; 7 bases are shared with TRBD1. This CDR3 is 14 amino acids long. V shed 5 bases and J 2 bases; nucleotides not matched to a gene: 6. Germline V gene sequence: CDR1 SGHVS, CDR2 FNYEAQ. The CDR3: CASSPTGAAYEQYF. As DNA, the CDR3 is TGTGCCAGCAGCCCCACAGGGGCGGCCTACGAGCAGTACTTC.

The chain carries TRBV6-1 and TRBJ2-3, with a possible D match to TRBD1 (5 bases). The ends were cut back, 8 bases at V and 0 bases at J, with 12 bases in the middle. In germline, CDR1 is MNHNS, CDR2 SASEGT. The CDR3 length is 14 residues. The CDR3 loop is CASRSSGSTDTQYF. In nucleotides, the CDR3 is TGTGCCAGCCGCAGCTCAGGGAGCACAGATACGCAGTATTTT.

This clonotype was detected ten times or more. The V call is TRBV20-1, the J call TRBJ1-1, with a tentative D call TRBD1 (6 bases). This CDR3 contains 15 residues. Trimming removed 0 bases from V and 0 bases from J, with 11 bases in between. Germline V gives CDR1 DFQATT, CDR2 SNEGSKA (reference sequence). The CDR3 reads CSARDRQGMNTEAFF. The CDR3, as DNA: TGCAGTGCTAGAGATAGGCAGGGGATGAACACTGAAGCTTTCTTT.

For the CDR3, the DNA is TGTGCCAGCAGCCCTTTAAGCGGGAGTGGATCCGGGGAGCTGTTTTTT. Protein: CASSPLSGSGSGELFF. The chain uses TRBV9 and TRBJ2-2; TRBD2 aligns across 8 bases. The germline gives CDR1 SGDLS, CDR2 YYNGEE. V was clipped by 4 bases and J by 6 bases; unmatched bases: 11. The CDR3 has 16 amino acids. The whole variable domain, remainder taken from reference TRBV9 and TRBJ2-2, is DSGVTQTPKHLITATGQRVTLRCSPRSGDLSVYWYQQSLDQGLQFLIQYYNGEERAKGNILERFSAQQFPDLHSELNLSSLELGDSALYFCASSPLSGSGSGELFFGEGSRLTVL.

This chain connects TRBV15 to TRBJ2-1, with 7 bases identical to TRBD1. Germline loops: CDR1 LNHNV, CDR2 YYDKDF (reference sequence). The CDR3 loop spans 16 amino acids. V lost 1 base to trimming and J lost 3 bases; unmatched junction nucleotides: 6. CDR3: CATSRGIRQGYNEQFF. The CDR3, as DNA: TGTGCCACCAGCAGAGGGATTCGACAGGGCTACAATGAGCAGTTCTTC.

This clonotype showed up just a few times. The V call is TRBV2, the J call TRBJ2-1; no clear D. Trimming removed 1 base from V and 8 bases from J, with 6 bases in between. Germline CDR1 SNHLY, CDR2 FYNNEI. The CDR3 contains 12 residues. In DNA, the CDR3 is TGTGCCAGCAGTGAAGGTTTCGATGAGCAGTTCTTC. Amino acids: CASSEGFDEQFF.